The present T cell receptor beta chain was sequenced within a study of PD-1 blockade in mismatch repair-deficient tumors. Findings and caveats of the study: Tumor-resident clones, often absent from pretreatment blood, expanded after pembrolizumab and then contracted.

Data came from immunoSEQ multiplex PCR; TCRdb stores just in-frame clones and leaves some out. Here the sample spans around 100,000 clones, about four fifths being singletons. Every patient had mismatch repair deficiency by PCR or immunohistochemistry. The sample holds a few counts of this clone. Its target is not known. The source was peripheral blood, collected 36 weeks after starting pembrolizumab. This sequence was found in an adult with mismatch repair-deficient cancer.

Written as DNA, the CDR3 is TGTGCCACCTCGTACGTATCGGGCTACACCTTC. Protein: CATSYVSGYTF. V is TRBV19 and J is TRBJ1-2, with D unclear. V was pared by 10 bases and J by 8 bases, with 14 bases between. CDR1 and CDR2 (germline): LNHDA, SQIVND (reference sequence). The CDR3 runs 11 residues.